Below are 5 T cell receptor beta chains sequenced from a single sample in a study of T cell repertoires in cytomegalovirus infection. TCRdb redid the calling of the reads with MiXCR, one entry per CDR3 protein. The sample has approximately 910,000 distinct CDR3 sequences; more than 25% are singletons. These TCRs' antigens remain unknown. Sequenced here: cultured CD8+ T cells from PBMCs, sampled from culture after CMV antigen stimulation. The receptors here all came from a human donor in good health (CMV status not recorded). Some clones in this sample may be carry-over from other donors' samples.

V usage is TRBV27 and J usage is TRBJ2-7, with 7 bases aligning to TRBD2. The V gene's germline CDR1 is MNHEY and CDR2 SMNVEV (reference sequence). The CDR3 covers 14 residues. Trimming cost V 1 base and J 4 bases; bases outside gene matches: 4. The CDR3 region has the DNA TGTGCCAGCAGTTTATTGGGGGGGGGATACGAGCAGTACTTC. It specifies CASSLLGGGYEQYF.

This clonotype was recorded many times. The rearrangement joins TRBV19 to TRBJ2-3, with a tentative D call TRBD1 (5 bases). The CDR3 has 15 residues. CDR1 is LNHDA, CDR2 SQIVND, per germline (reference sequence). Trimming removed 3 bases from V and 0 bases from J, with 10 bases in between. This CDR3 is CASSIAGRSTDTQYF. CDR3 in DNA: TGTGCCAGTAGTATTGCAGGGCGGAGCACAGATACGCAGTATTTT.

The rearrangement links TRBV5-4 to TRBJ2-3; D is unclear. The CDR3 has 16 residues. V lost 7 bases and J lost 2, with 20 bases in between. Germline V gene sequence: CDR1 SGHNT, CDR2 YYREEE (reference sequence). The CDR3 sequence is CASSSPDGVLTDTQYF. CDR3 nucleotide sequence: TGTGCCAGCTCCTCTCCGGACGGTGTCCTCACAGATACGCAGTATTTT.

This clonotype turned up a few times. This chain uses TRBV6-2 or TRBV6-3 with TRBJ2-2; D gene ambiguous. The CDR3 has 17 residues. The V and J ends lost 5 bases and 0 bases respectively, with 16 bases between them. The germline V gene has CDR1 MNHEY and CDR2 SVGEGT. CDR3 sequence (DNA): TGTGCCAGCAGTAGAGGTTTAACAGACACGAACACCGGGGAGCTGTTTTTT. This sequence encodes CASSRGLTDTNTGELFF.

This clonotype occurred a few times. The chain joins TRBV2 to TRBJ2-3; no firm D call. The germline V gene has CDR1 SNHLY and CDR2 FYNNEI. Trimming took off 0 bases at V and 7 bases at J, with 5 bases between the two ends. CDR3 length equals 12 residues. CDR3 protein: CASSEAFHTQYF. The CDR3 bases are TGTGCCAGCAGTGAAGCGTTTCATACGCAGTATTTT.